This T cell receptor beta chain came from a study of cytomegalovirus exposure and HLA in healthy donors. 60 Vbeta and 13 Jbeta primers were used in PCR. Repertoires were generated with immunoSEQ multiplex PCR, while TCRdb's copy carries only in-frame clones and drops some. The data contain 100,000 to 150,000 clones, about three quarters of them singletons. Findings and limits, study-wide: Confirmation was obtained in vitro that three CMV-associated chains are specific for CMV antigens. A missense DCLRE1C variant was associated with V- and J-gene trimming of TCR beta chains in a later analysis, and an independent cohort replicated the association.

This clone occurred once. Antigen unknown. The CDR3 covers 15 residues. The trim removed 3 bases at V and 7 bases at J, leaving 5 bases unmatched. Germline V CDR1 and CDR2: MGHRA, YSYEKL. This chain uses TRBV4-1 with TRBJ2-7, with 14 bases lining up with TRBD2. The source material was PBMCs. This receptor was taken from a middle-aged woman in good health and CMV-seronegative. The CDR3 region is CASSHGLAGGSEQYF. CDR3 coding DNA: TGCGCCAGCAGCCACGGACTAGCGGGAGGAAGTGAGCAGTACTTC.